The T cell receptor (beta chain) under discussion was sequenced for a study of tumour-infiltrating T cells in Burkitt lymphoma. Study-level background: This cohort included all epidemiological subtypes of Burkitt lymphoma. Productive clonality predicted overall and progression-free survival.

Here immunoSEQ multiplex PCR was the method, and the copy in TCRdb shows in-frame clones only, minus some. The table records thousands of clones, about 13% of them present only once. This CDR3 is 14 amino acids long. Trimming stripped 2 bases from V and 0 bases from J, with 8 bases between. Germline V gene data show CDR1 as GTSNPN and CDR2 as SVGIG (reference sequence). This clone was found a few times. Antigen specificity is unknown. Overall study findings and caveats: Several public clonotypes recurred in numerous Burkitt lymphoma patients.

V gene TRBV30 combines with J gene TRBJ1-3; no clear D. Sequences were obtained from tumor tissue. This TCR came from a human donor with Burkitt lymphoma. This CDR3 reads CAWSTGYSGNTIYF. CDR3 coding DNA: TGTGCCTGGAGTACGGGCTACTCTGGAAACACCATATATTTT.